This T cell receptor beta chain emerged from a study of PD-1 blockade in mismatch repair-deficient tumors. Per germline, CDR1 SGHTA and CDR2 FQGTGA. Trimming took off 5 bases at V and 7 bases at J, with 17 bases between the two ends. CDR3 length equals 14 residues. The table came from immunoSEQ multiplex PCR; TCRdb's copy has only in-frame clones and leaves some out. The data contain about 34,000 clones, about 85% of them seen just once; the ten biggest clones take up 3% to 4%. Here the sequenced sample was PBMCs, taken roughly 6 weeks after starting pembrolizumab. The TCR was taken from an adult with mismatch repair-deficient cancer. The genes are TRBV7-3 and TRBJ1-2; D gene uncertain. Here the CDR3 DNA reads TGTGCCAGCAGCCCGACTGGTCTCTATGCTGGCTACACCTTC. Its translation: CASSPTGLYAGYTF. The full variable domain, completed using reference TRBV7-3 and TRBJ1-2, is GAGVSQTPSNKVTEKGKYVELRCDPISGHTALYWYRQSLGQGPEFLIYFQGTGAADDSGLPNDRFFAVRPEGSVSTLKIQRTERGDSAVYLCASSPTGLYAGYTFGSGTRLTVV.